This paragraph covers one TCR beta chain sequence. In the source study's methods: Scientists estimated how many nucleated cells there were by amplifying reference gene primers. Using immunoSEQ multiplex PCR, the repertoire was profiled, and TCRdb retains in-frame clones only, with some absent. V and J calls and clone size are copied from that table; D and trimming were computed from the DNA. In the table there are 230,000 or so clones, 89% of which are singletons. This entry comes from a study of blood T cell repertoires in COVID-19. Across the whole study: Acute and convalescent COVID-19 samples came from the United States, Italy and Spain. T cells, B-cell-depleted T cells, or PBMCs supplied cDNA or gDNA.

The TCR sequence derives from a middle-aged woman who had recovered from COVID-19. Sequencing was done on a sample of peripheral blood.

This chain's CDR3 is CASSWTSGGNTQYF. CDR3 DNA sequence: TGTGCCAGCAGTTGGACTAGCGGGGGAAATACGCAGTATTTT. This chain connects TRBV28 to TRBJ2-3; 13 bases line up with TRBD2. The trim removed 4 bases at V and 7 bases at J, leaving 2 bases unmatched. The length of the CDR3 is 14 residues. Per the germline V gene, CDR1 is MDHEN and CDR2 is SYDVKM.